Sequencing of this T cell receptor beta chain was carried out in a study of control samples from healthy donors and cancer patients. This CDR3 region has 18 residues. Germline lookup yields CDR1 LNHDA and CDR2 SQIVND (reference sequence). V was clipped by 3 bases and J by 0 bases; unmatched bases: 12. Clones were sequenced by immunoSEQ multiplex PCR, and TCRdb holds only the in-frame ones, with some missing. The table lists 100,000 to 150,000 clones, under 90% of them singletons. The material sequenced was PBMCs. The sequence was collected from a man aged 50 to 59 with head and neck cancer. The chain links TRBV19 to TRBJ1-1; TRBD1 agrees at 8 bases. The CDR3 DNA sequence: TGTGCCAGTAGTATTAGCCCCCGACAGGGGTATATGAACACTGAAGCTTTCTTT. Amino acid sequence: CASSISPRQGYMNTEAFF. Drawing the rest from reference TRBV19 and TRBJ1-1, the complete variable domain is DGGITQSPKYLFRKEGQNVTLSCEQNLNHDAMYWYRQDPGQGLRLIYYSQIVNDFQKGDIAEGYSVSREKKESFPLTVTSAQKNPTAFYLCASSISPRQGYMNTEAFFGQGTRLTVV.